This TCR beta chain was recovered during a study of CD8 T cells in Susac syndrome. In the study overall: Each patient with Susac syndrome, at the time of blood draw, was therapy-naive, on corticosteroids, or on intravenous immunoglobulin alone.

When the RNA was reverse transcribed, random hexamers were used with an input of roughly 0.5 to 1 ug. Amplification of TCR beta CDR3 across 54 Vbeta and 13 Jbeta was performed with immunoSEQ multiplex PCR. Using its own MiXCR run on the immunoSEQ multiplex PCR reads, TCRdb lists one record per CDR3 protein. Of about 82,000 distinct CDR3 sequences listed, about 96% are singletons. This CDR3 is built from 13 residues. From germline, CDR1 is DFQATT and CDR2 SNEGSKA (reference sequence). V dropped 5 bases and J dropped 0 bases, with 11 bases sitting between them. Points from the study as a whole: TEMRA cells and active patients showed peak Susac CD8+ clonal expansion.

In regard to this clonotype: Its antigen is unidentified.

The rearrangement uses TRBV20-1 and TRBJ2-7, with D possibly TRBD2 on 5 matching bases. Input material: CD8+ T cells from PBMCs. This sequence was found in a human donor with Susac syndrome. The CDR3 DNA sequence: TGCAGTGCTGGAAAAGGGAGCTCCTACGAGCAGTACTTC. This encodes CSAGKGSSYEQYF.